Listed here are 23 T cell receptor beta chains from one sample, sequenced in a study of regulatory T cells in long-lasting Graves disease. Sample time point: newly diagnosed GD, antithyroid drugs for less than 3 months. The TCR library was prepared using RNA isolated from PBMCs. Building of the TCR beta libraries involved iRepertoire HTBI primers and Arm-PCR of CDR3 regions. Each CDR3 protein is one row after TCRdb ran MiXCR on the multiplex PCR reads. Here the sample spans around 500,000 distinct CDR3 sequences, 12% being singletons. The sample was also reused in another study, on T cells in Graves' hyperthyroidism and ophthalmopathy.

Sample: peripheral blood mononuclear cells (PBMCs), taken at new diagnosis, from a patient treated with antithyroid drugs. The receptors derive from a woman in her twenties or thirties with Graves disease.

This clonotype was seen a handful of times. This chain uses TRBV28 with TRBJ2-5; tentative D call: TRBD2 (6 bases). Germline V gene data show CDR1 as MDHEN and CDR2 as SYDVKM. The CDR3 sequence is 15 residues long. Trimming removed 5 bases from V and 0 bases from J, with 13 bases in between. This CDR3 is CASSHPREYQETQYF. DNA of the CDR3: TGTGCCAGCAGTCACCCTCGGGAGTACCAAGAGACCCAGTACTTC.

This chain uses TRBV5-1 with TRBJ2-3; D uncertain. This CDR3 spans 15 amino acids. CDR1 is SGHRS, CDR2 YFSETQ, per germline. V shed 5 bases and J shed 0 bases, with 13 bases lying between them. CDR3 in DNA: TGCGCCAGCAGGCTTTTGGAGCCGAGCACAGATACGCAGTATTTT. Amino acid sequence: CASRLLEPSTDTQYF.

This clonotype has ten or more counts. The V call is TRBV6-1, the J call TRBJ1-5; TRBD1 aligns across 7 bases. Germline CDR1 and CDR2: MNHNS and SASEGT. J was trimmed by 5 bases and V by 9 bases; bases with no gene match: 7. CDR3 length: 13 residues. CDR3 in amino acids: CASNRDSHQPQHF. The CDR3 nucleotides are TGTGCCAGTAATCGGGACAGCCATCAGCCCCAGCATTTT.

This clonotype has ten or more counts. This sequence joins TRBV3-1 and TRBJ2-3, with 13 positions matching TRBD2. CDR3 length equals 18 residues. The V segment lost 2 bases and the J segment 3 bases; nucleotides outside the gene matches: 8. Germline V gene data show CDR1 as LGHDT and CDR2 as YNNKEL (reference sequence). The CDR3 DNA reads as TGTGCCAGCAGCCAACCTGTAGGACTAGCGGGAGCGACAGATACGCAGTATTTT. This encodes CASSQPVGLAGATDTQYF.

In its sample, this clonotype was seen many times. The chain has TRBV12-3 or TRBV12-4 and TRBJ1-4, with D possibly TRBD1 on 5 matching bases. V was pared by 10 bases and J by 3 bases, with 9 bases between. This CDR3 region has 12 residues. The CDR3 region is CATGGANEKLFF. CDR3 in DNA: TGTGCCACCGGGGGGGCTAATGAAAAACTGTTTTTT.

This clonotype was seen at least ten times. This rearrangement joins TRBV5-1 to TRBJ2-7; D is undetermined. Between the trimmed V and J ends, which lost 0 bases and 3 bases, there was a span of 19 bases. From germline, CDR1 is SGHRS and CDR2 YFSETQ. The CDR3 has 17 residues. CDR3: CASSLALGREYGYEQYF. The CDR3 bases are TGCGCCAGCAGCTTGGCCTTGGGCAGAGAGTACGGCTACGAGCAGTACTTC.

This clonotype was observed at least ten times. J is TRBJ2-7 and V is TRBV6-1; 9 positions match TRBD1. CDR1 MNHNS and CDR2 SASEGT come from the germline V gene. CDR3 length: 16 residues. V shed 0 bases and J 3 bases; nucleotides not matched to a gene: 6. CDR3 sequence: CASSEAHGTGYYEQYF. CDR3 DNA sequence: TGTGCCAGCAGTGAAGCGCATGGGACAGGGTACTACGAGCAGTACTTC.

This clonotype was seen many times. V gene TRBV6-5 combines with J gene TRBJ2-1; possible D gene TRBD2, 5 bases. From germline, CDR1 is MNHEY and CDR2 SVGAGI. There are 18 residues in the CDR3. Trimming cost V 2 bases and J 7 bases, with 24 bases left between them. CDR3 bases: TGTGCCAGCAGTTACCCGCCTGGTGGTGGGAGTCCCAGGAATGAGCAGTTCTTC. The encoded protein is CASSYPPGGGSPRNEQFF.

In this sample, this clonotype turned up a few times. The genes are TRBV19 and TRBJ2-7, with TRBD1 matching 9 bases. Trimming at V came to 4 bases and at J to 7 bases, leaving 11 bases not matched to a gene. Germline CDR1 and CDR2: LNHDA and SQIVND (reference sequence). This CDR3 spans 15 amino acids. The CDR3: CASSTYRGLGEEQYF. DNA of the CDR3: TGTGCCAGTAGTACGTACAGGGGGCTAGGAGAAGAGCAGTACTTC.

This clonotype was seen only a few times. The V and J genes are TRBV19 and TRBJ2-5, with D perhaps matching TRBD1 or TRBD2 (5 bases each). Trimming removed 1 base from V and 2 bases from J, with 11 bases in between. CDR1 is LNHDA and CDR2 is SQIVND in the germline V gene (reference sequence). The CDR3 covers 15 residues. CDR3 protein: CASSIVLAGQETQYF. CDR3 nucleotides: TGTGCCAGTAGTATAGTTCTAGCAGGGCAAGAGACCCAGTACTTC.

The rearrangement uses TRBV9 and TRBJ1-6, with a tentative D call TRBD1 (5 bases). V gave up 2 bases and J gave up 10 bases, with 13 bases separating them. Germline values: CDR1 SGDLS, CDR2 YYNGEE. The CDR3 extends over 14 amino acids. The CDR3 reads CASSVLGLQSPLHF. The CDR3 DNA reads TGTGCCAGCAGCGTGTTGGGGCTTCAGTCACCCCTCCACTTT.

This clonotype was detected ten times or more. The chain is built from TRBV2 and TRBJ2-2, with 14 bases lining up with TRBD2. V gave up 6 bases and J gave up 6 bases; unmatched junction bases: 6. CDR1 SNHLY and CDR2 FYNNEI come from the germline V gene. The CDR3 contains 16 residues. This CDR3 is CASRGGTSGSAGELFF. In DNA form, the CDR3 reads TGTGCCAGCAGAGGGGGGACTAGCGGGAGCGCCGGGGAGCTGTTTTTT.

This clonotype has a count of ten or more. The J gene is TRBJ1-1, the V gene TRBV27; 8 positions match TRBD1. CDR1 MNHEY and CDR2 SMNVEV come from the germline V gene (reference sequence). CDR3 length: 15 residues. Trimming removed 5 bases from V and 3 bases from J; junction bases left unmatched: 8. As DNA, the CDR3 is TGTGCCAGCAGTGCAACGATACAGGGGGACACTGAAGCTTTCTTT. It is translated as CASSATIQGDTEAFF.

The V and J genes are TRBV4-1 and TRBJ2-7, with D perhaps TRBD1 or TRBD2 (5 bases each). Trimming stripped 1 base from V and 2 bases from J, with 15 bases between. The CDR3 has 16 residues. Germline CDR1 and CDR2: MGHRA and YSYEKL. The CDR3 is CASSQVGVSATYEQYF. The CDR3, as DNA: TGCGCCAGCAGCCAAGTGGGGGTCTCGGCGACCTACGAGCAGTACTTC.

Regarding this clonotype: A much larger clone sits a single nucleotide away, making a read error possible. The chain couples TRBV11-2 to TRBJ1-4; unclear D gene. The germline gives CDR1 SGHAT, CDR2 FQNNGV. The CDR3 has 14 residues. Trimming removed 5 bases at V and 7 bases at J, with 14 bases between. CDR3 DNA: TGTGCCAGCAGCCGACTGAACTCTAGTGAAAAACTGTTTTTT. Amino acids: CASSRLNSSEKLFF.

The chain employs TRBV2 and TRBJ2-3, with 13 bases identical to TRBD2. V shed 6 bases, J shed 6 bases, and the junction held 12 bases outside the gene matches. Germline CDR1 and CDR2: SNHLY and FYNNEI. This CDR3 region has 17 residues. Written as DNA, the CDR3 is TGTGCCAGCAGCGGAGGACTAGCGGGAGCGGGGGAGGATACGCAGTATTTT. Amino acids: CASSGGLAGAGEDTQYF. The full variable domain, in which reference TRBV2 and TRBJ2-3 provide the parts outside the CDR3, is EPEVTQTPSHQVTQMGQEVILRCVPISNHLYFYWYRQILGQKVEFLVSFYNNEISEKSEIFDDQFSVERPDGSNFTLKIRSTKLEDSAMYFCASSGGLAGAGEDTQYFGPGTRLTVL.

The sample holds a few counts of this clonotype. A read error may be the cause here, since a much bigger clone is one base away. The genes are TRBV27 and TRBJ2-7; D tentatively reads TRBD1 or TRBD2 (6 bases each). CDR3 length equals 15 residues. Germline-derived CDR1 and CDR2 are MNHEY and SMNVEV (reference sequence). CDR3 DNA sequence: TGTGCCTGCAGTTTAGGGGGGACCCCATCCTACGAGCAGTACTTC. Translating it yields CACSLGGTPSYEQYF.

This chain joins TRBV20-1 and TRBJ2-4, with a tentative D call TRBD1 (5 bases). CDR3 length: 13 amino acids. Trimming cost V 5 bases and J 2 bases, with 10 bases left between them. The germline CDR1 and CDR2 sequences are DFQATT and SNEGSKA (reference sequence). The CDR3 bases are TGCAGTGCTGGGGCCCCCACCAAAAACATTCAGTACTTC. Translation gives CSAGAPTKNIQYF.

This clonotype came up many times. This sequence joins TRBV7-9 and TRBJ1-2, with 7 bases lining up with TRBD1. Trimming at V came to 7 bases and at J to 13 bases, leaving 12 bases not matched to a gene. The CDR3 spans 12 residues. Looked up from germline, CDR1 is SEHNR and CDR2 is FQNEAQ (reference sequence). Here the CDR3 reads CASTRDSQRCTF. The CDR3 DNA reads as TGTGCCAGCACCCGGGACAGCCAAAGATGCACCTTC.

Many counts were recorded for this clonotype. The gene calls are TRBV3-1 and TRBJ2-7, with D tentatively TRBD2 (6 bases). Germline CDR1 and CDR2: LGHDT and YNNKEL (reference sequence). This CDR3 has 15 amino acids. Between the trimmed V and J ends, which lost 4 bases and 4 bases, there was a span of 17 bases. This CDR3 reads CASSPNLRGWYEQYF. CDR3 nucleotides: TGTGCCAGCAGCCCTAATCTACGGGGGTGGTACGAGCAGTACTTC.

This clonotype was seen more than once but under ten times. This may be a read error: a much more frequent sequence differs by one nucleotide. V and J are TRBV27 and TRBJ2-1; 9 bases map to TRBD2. Germline CDR1 and CDR2: MNHEY and SMNVEV (reference sequence). CDR3 length: 16 residues. The CDR3 region is CASSLRLREGYDEQFF. CDR3 bases: TGTGCCAGCAGTTTAAGATTGCGGGAGGGCTACGATGAGCAGTTCTTC.

Many counts were recorded for this clonotype. The chain uses TRBV2 and TRBJ2-1, with TRBD2 matching 13 bases. With 0 bases clipped from V and 10 bases from J, the junction kept 12 bases outside the gene matches. The germline V gene encodes CDR1 SNHLY and CDR2 FYNNEI. The CDR3 covers 18 residues. DNA of the CDR3: TGTGCCAGCAGTGAAGCAAAAGGACTAGCGGGAGTACGGTCCGAGCAGTTCTTC. Residues: CASSEAKGLAGVRSEQFF.

In its sample, this clonotype was seen many times. This rearrangement joins TRBV4-2 to TRBJ1-1, with TRBD1 matching over 7 bases. The CDR3 is made up of 16 amino acids. Germline V gives CDR1 LGHNA, CDR2 YNFKEQ. V lost 1 base, J lost 0 bases, and 5 bases stayed unmatched. The CDR3 sequence is CASSQVTGVMNTEAFF. CDR3 DNA sequence: TGTGCCAGCAGCCAAGTAACAGGGGTGATGAACACTGAAGCTTTCTTT.